The rows below give T cell receptor beta chains drawn from one sample of a study of a mutant IDH1 vaccine in newly diagnosed glioma. Profiled with immunoSEQ multiplex PCR; TCRdb holds only in-frame clones, not every one. Among some 49,000 clones listed, around 80% were seen once. Their target antigens are unknown. Source: PBMCs, taken from a glioma patient whose treatment included an IDH1 peptide vaccine. Receptors originate from a woman aged 40 to 50 with glioma. Some clones in this sample may be carry-over from other donors' samples. Each CDR3 is given with its conserved first and last residue. D genes are given only for firm matches. For some rows the clone size is stated as once, few or many, or as a class when expanded; others skip it.

DNA,CDR3,size,V,J,D
TGTGCCAGCAGCTTGGCTGTAGGGGACAGGGGCTTCACTGAAGCTTTCTTT,CASSLAVGDRGFTEAFF,NA,TRBV5-6,TRBJ1-1,TRBD1
TGTGCCAGCAGCGTAGACGATCACTCTGGAAACACCATATATTTT,CASSVDDHSGNTIYF,NA,TRBV9,TRBJ1-3,NA
TGTGCCAGCAGTGAGGCGGGCCCCAATCAGCCCCAGCATTTT,CASSEAGPNQPQHF,NA,TRBV25-1,TRBJ1-5,NA
TGTGCCAGCAGCCAAGGGGGTTTCTATGGCTACACCTTC,CASSQGGFYGYTF,NA,TRBV6-4,TRBJ1-2,NA
TGTGCCAGCAGTGTGAACAGGTACGAGCAGTACTTC,CASSVNRYEQYF,NA,TRBV6-1,TRBJ2-7,NA
TGTGCCAGCAGAGGACAGTTGCAAGAGACCCAGTACTTC,CASRGQLQETQYF,NA,TRBV2,TRBJ2-5,NA
TGTGCCAGCAATATACAGGGAACCAAAAACATTCAGTACTTC,CASNIQGTKNIQYF,NA,TRBV2,TRBJ2-4,NA
TGTGCCTCCACGGGAGGGAGCACAGATACGCAGTATTTT,CASTGGSTDTQYF,NA,TRBV30,TRBJ2-3,TRBD2
TGTGCCAGCAGCTTGGGGGACCTGAGGTCTGATGGCTACACCTTC,CASSLGDLRSDGYTF,few,TRBV5-8,TRBJ1-2,NA
TGTGCCAGCAGCCAAAAACCCGCCTGGTACGAGCAGTACTTC,CASSQKPAWYEQYF,NA,TRBV14,TRBJ2-7,NA
TGTGCCAGCAGTTCCCGGGGACAGGGCTACGAGCAGTACTTC,CASSSRGQGYEQYF,NA,TRBV6-6,TRBJ2-7,TRBD1
TGTGCTAGTGGTTTGGTATTAGGAGGGGGAGTCCAAGAGACCCAGTACTTC,CASGLVLGGGVQETQYF,NA,TRBV12-5,TRBJ2-5,NA
TGTGCCAGCACCCACTACAACACCGGGGAGCTGTTTTTT,CASTHYNTGELFF,NA,TRBV2,TRBJ2-2,NA
TGCAGCGTTGGGCAGGGTTATGAAAAACTGTTTTTT,CSVGQGYEKLFF,NA,TRBV29-1,TRBJ1-4,NA
TGTGCCAGCAGCCTAGGGCCCGGGGATACGCAGTATTTT,CASSLGPGDTQYF,NA,TRBV6-5,TRBJ2-3,NA
TGTGCCTGCAGGCAACAGGGCTTTAATGAAAAACTGTTTTTT,CACRQQGFNEKLFF,NA,TRBV30,TRBJ1-4,NA
TGTGCTAGTGGCACAGGACAGGGGGCGTACGAGCAGTACTTC,CASGTGQGAYEQYF,NA,TRBV12-5,TRBJ2-7,TRBD1
TGTGCCACTACAGACAGGGGTGGATTCGGTGACATTCAGTACTTC,CATTDRGGFGDIQYF,NA,TRBV19,TRBJ2-4,TRBD1
TGTGCCAGCAGTGAATCAGGAGGGGGGACAGATACGCAGTATTTT,CASSESGGGTDTQYF,NA,TRBV2,TRBJ2-3,NA
TGTGCCAGCAGCTCCCATGGGGCTGAAGCTTTCTTT,CASSSHGAEAFF,once,TRBV7-9,TRBJ1-1,NA
TGTGCCAGCAGCGAAGCGGGGGGGCCGGAGTTCTTC,CASSEAGGPEFF,NA,TRBV2,TRBJ2-1,TRBD2
TGTGCCAGCAGTGTGGCCGGGACGGGTAAAGTGTCAGCCCAGCATTTT,CASSVAGTGKVSAQHF,NA,TRBV6-1,TRBJ1-5,NA
TGTGCCAGCAGCCTCGGGGGACAGACTAGCAATCAGCCCCAGCATTTT,CASSLGGQTSNQPQHF,NA,TRBV7-2,TRBJ1-5,TRBD1
TGTGCCAGCAGTGGAGGGGGGTATGGAAACACCATATATTTT,CASSGGGYGNTIYF,NA,TRBV6-1,TRBJ1-3,NA